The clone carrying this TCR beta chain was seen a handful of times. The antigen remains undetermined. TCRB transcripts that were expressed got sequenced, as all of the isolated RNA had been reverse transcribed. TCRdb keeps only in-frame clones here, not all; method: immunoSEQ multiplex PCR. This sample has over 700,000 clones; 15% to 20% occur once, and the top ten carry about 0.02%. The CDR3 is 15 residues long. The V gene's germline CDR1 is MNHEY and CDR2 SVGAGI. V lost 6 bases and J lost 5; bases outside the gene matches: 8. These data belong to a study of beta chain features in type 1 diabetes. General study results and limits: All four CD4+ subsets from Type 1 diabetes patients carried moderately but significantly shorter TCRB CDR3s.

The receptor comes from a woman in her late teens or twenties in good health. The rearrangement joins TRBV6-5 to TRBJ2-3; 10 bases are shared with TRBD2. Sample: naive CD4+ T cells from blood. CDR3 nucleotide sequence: TGTGCCAGCAGCCAACTAGCGGGATCGCGAGATACGCAGTATTTT. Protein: CASSQLAGSRDTQYF.